The 3 T cell receptor beta chains in this list originate from one sample, sequenced in a study of identifying expanded T cells in peripheral blood. The repertoire was sequenced with immunoSEQ multiplex PCR; TCRdb's copy has only in-frame clones and lacks some. The profile shows approximately 120,000 clones, around 90% of them singletons. Sequencing was done on a sample of blood. These receptors were obtained from a person aged 18 to 70 in good health.

This sequence joins TRBV6-1 and TRBJ2-5; tentative D call: TRBD1 (6 bases). The V end was cut by 5 bases, the J end by 1 base, with 8 bases between. The CDR3 is made up of 13 amino acids. Germline CDR1 reads MNHNS; CDR2 reads SASEGT. In DNA form, the CDR3 reads TGTGCCAGCAGTTGGACAGTCCAAGAGACCCAGTACTTC. Encoded protein: CASSWTVQETQYF.

This chain uses TRBV5-6 with TRBJ1-1; D gene ambiguous. The germline V and J ends were trimmed by 6 bases and 11 bases, with 20 bases remaining between them. CDR1 SGHDT and CDR2 YYEEEE come from the germline V gene. The CDR3 covers 13 residues. CDR3 loop: CASTKWAGMGAFF. CDR3 in DNA: TGTGCCAGCACCAAATGGGCGGGGATGGGGGCTTTCTTT. The entire variable domain, with the rest obtained from reference TRBV5-6 and TRBJ1-1, is as follows: DAGVTQSPTHLIKTRGQQVTLRCSPKSGHDTVSWYQQALGQGPQFIFQYYEEEERQRGNFPDRFSGHQFPNYSSELNVNALLLGDSALYLCASTKWAGMGAFFGQGTRLTVV.

V is TRBV28 and J is TRBJ1-5; D might be TRBD1 (6 bases). The CDR3 runs 14 residues. V lost 6 bases, J lost 4 bases, and 13 bases lay in between. Germline CDR1 is MDHEN and CDR2 is SYDVKM. CDR3: CASRNYRENQPQHF. The CDR3 nucleotides read TGTGCCAGCAGGAATTACAGGGAGAATCAGCCCCAGCATTTT. Complete variable domain (other parts from reference TRBV28 and TRBJ1-5): DVKVTQSSRYLVKRTGEKVFLECVQDMDHENMFWYRQDPGLGLRLIYFSYDVKMKEKGDIPEGYSVSREKKERFSLILESASTNQTSMYLCASRNYRENQPQHFGDGTRLSIL.